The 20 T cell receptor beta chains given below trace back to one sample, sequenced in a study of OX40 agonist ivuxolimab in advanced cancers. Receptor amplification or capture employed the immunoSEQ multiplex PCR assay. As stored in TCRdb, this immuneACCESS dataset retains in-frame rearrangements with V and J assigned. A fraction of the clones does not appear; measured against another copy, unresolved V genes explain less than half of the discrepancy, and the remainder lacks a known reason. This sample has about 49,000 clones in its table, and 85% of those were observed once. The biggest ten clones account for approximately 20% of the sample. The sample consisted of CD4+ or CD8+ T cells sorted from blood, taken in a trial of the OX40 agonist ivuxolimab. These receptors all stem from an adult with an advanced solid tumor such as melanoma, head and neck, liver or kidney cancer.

The CDR3 is CASSVVAGAAETQYF. DNA for the CDR3: TGTGCCAGCAGCGTAGTGGCGGGGGCGGCGGAGACCCAGTACTTC. The genes are TRBV9 and TRBJ2-5; the D gene is possibly TRBD2 (7 bases). The CDR3 runs to 15 residues. Trimming cost V 0 bases and J 5 bases, with 14 bases left between them. The germline V gene has CDR1 SGDLS and CDR2 YYNGEE.

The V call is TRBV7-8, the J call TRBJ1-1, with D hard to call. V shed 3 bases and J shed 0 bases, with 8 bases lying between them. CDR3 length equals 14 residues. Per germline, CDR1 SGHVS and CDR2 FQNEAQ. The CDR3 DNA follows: TGTGCCAGCAGCTTCGACGACCTGAACACTGAAGCTTTCTTT. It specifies CASSFDDLNTEAFF.

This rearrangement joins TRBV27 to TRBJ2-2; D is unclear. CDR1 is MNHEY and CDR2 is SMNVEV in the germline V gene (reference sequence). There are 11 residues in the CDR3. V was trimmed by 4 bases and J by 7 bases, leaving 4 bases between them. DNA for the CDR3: TGTGCCAGCAGTTGGTTCGGGGAGCTGTTTTTT. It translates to CASSWFGELFF.

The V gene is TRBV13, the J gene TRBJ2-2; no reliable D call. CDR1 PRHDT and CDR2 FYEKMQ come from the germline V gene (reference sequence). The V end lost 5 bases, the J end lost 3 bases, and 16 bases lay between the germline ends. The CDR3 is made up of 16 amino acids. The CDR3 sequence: CASSLSRLEHTGELFF. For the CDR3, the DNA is TGTGCCAGCAGCCTCTCCCGGCTTGAACACACCGGGGAGCTGTTTTTT.

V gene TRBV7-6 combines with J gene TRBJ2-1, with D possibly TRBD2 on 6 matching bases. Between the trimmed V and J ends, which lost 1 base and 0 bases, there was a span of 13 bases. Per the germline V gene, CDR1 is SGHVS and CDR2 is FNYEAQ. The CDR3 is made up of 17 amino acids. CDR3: CASSLGHRGNSYNEQFF. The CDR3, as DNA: TGTGCCAGCAGCTTAGGTCATCGCGGGAACTCCTACAATGAGCAGTTCTTC.

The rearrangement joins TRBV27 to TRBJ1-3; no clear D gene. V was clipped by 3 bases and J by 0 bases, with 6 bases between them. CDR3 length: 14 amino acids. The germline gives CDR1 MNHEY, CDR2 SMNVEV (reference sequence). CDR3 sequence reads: CASSLASSGNTIYF. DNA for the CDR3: TGTGCCAGCAGTTTGGCTAGCTCTGGAAACACCATATATTTT.

CDR3 DNA: TGTGCCAGCAGCCGCCTTCAGGGGGCGGTCGGCGAGCAGTACTTC. Protein: CASSRLQGAVGEQYF. The V call is TRBV27, the J call TRBJ2-7, with 8 positions matching TRBD1. In germline, CDR1 is MNHEY, CDR2 SMNVEV (reference sequence). Trimming took 6 bases from V and 6 from J; bases not matched to a gene: 13. This CDR3 has 15 amino acids.

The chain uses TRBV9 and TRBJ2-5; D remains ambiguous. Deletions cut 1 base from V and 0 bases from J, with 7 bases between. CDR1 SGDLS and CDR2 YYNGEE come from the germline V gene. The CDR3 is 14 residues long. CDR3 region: CASSVNHHQETQYF. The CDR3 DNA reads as TGTGCCAGCAGCGTAAACCATCACCAAGAGACCCAGTACTTC. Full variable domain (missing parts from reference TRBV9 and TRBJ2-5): DSGVTQTPKHLITATGQRVTLRCSPRSGDLSVYWYQQSLDQGLQFLIQYYNGEERAKGNILERFSAQQFPDLHSELNLSSLELGDSALYFCASSVNHHQETQYFGPGTRLLVL.

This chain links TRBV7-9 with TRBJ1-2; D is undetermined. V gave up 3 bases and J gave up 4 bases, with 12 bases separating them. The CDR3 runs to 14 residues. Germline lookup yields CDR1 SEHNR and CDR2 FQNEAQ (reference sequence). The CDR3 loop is CASSFMTVTYGYTF. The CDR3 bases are TGTGCCAGCAGCTTTATGACCGTAACCTATGGCTACACCTTC. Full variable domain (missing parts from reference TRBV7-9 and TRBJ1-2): DTGVSQNPRHKITKRGQNVTFRCDPISEHNRLYWYRQTLGQGPEFLTYFQNEAQLEKSRLLSDRFSAERPKGSFSTLEIQRTEQGDSAMYLCASSFMTVTYGYTFGSGTRLTVV.

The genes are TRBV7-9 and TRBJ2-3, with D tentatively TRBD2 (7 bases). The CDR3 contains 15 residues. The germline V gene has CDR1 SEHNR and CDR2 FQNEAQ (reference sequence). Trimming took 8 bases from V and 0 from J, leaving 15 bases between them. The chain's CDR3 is CASSKGGASTDTQYF. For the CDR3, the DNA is TGTGCCAGCTCCAAGGGGGGGGCGAGCACAGATACGCAGTATTTT.

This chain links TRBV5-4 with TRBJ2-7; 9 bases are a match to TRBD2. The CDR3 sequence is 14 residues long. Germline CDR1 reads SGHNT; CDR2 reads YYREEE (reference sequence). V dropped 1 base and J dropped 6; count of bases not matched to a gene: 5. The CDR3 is CASSLSSGGGEQYF. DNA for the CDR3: TGTGCCAGCAGCTTGAGTAGCGGGGGTGGCGAGCAGTACTTC.

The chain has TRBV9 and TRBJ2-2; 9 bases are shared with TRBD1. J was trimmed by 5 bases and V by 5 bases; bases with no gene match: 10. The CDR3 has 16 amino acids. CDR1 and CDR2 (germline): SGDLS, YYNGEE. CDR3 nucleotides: TGTGCCAGCAGTGCTACCGGGACAGGGAGGACCGGGGAGCTGTTTTTT. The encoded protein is CASSATGTGRTGELFF.

The DNA for the CDR3 is TGTGCCAGCAGCCCCCCTAGAAGCTCCTACAATGAGCAGTTCTTC. This codes for CASSPPRSSYNEQFF. V usage is TRBV9 and J usage is TRBJ2-1; no reliable D call. Deletions cut 4 bases from V and 0 bases from J, with 11 bases between. Germline V gene data show CDR1 as SGDLS and CDR2 as YYNGEE. The CDR3 spans 15 residues.

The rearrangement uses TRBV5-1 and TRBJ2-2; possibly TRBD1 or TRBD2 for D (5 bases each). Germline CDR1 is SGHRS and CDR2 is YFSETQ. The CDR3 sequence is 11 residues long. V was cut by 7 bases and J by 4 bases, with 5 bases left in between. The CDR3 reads CASGGTGELFF. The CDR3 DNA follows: TGCGCCAGCGGGGGCACCGGGGAGCTGTTTTTT.

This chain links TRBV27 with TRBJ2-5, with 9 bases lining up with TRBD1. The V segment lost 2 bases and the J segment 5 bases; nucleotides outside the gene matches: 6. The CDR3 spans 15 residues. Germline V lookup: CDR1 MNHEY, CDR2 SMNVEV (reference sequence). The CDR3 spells CASSLGQGRKETQYF. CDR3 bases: TGTGCCAGCAGTTTAGGACAGGGGAGGAAGGAGACCCAGTACTTC.

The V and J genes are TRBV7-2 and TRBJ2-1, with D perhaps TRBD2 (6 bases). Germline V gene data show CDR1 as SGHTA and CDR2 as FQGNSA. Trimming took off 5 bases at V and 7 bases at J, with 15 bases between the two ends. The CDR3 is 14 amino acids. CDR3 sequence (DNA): TGTGCCAGCAGCACCCGCGGAGGGAGGAATGAGCAGTTCTTC. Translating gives CASSTRGGRNEQFF.

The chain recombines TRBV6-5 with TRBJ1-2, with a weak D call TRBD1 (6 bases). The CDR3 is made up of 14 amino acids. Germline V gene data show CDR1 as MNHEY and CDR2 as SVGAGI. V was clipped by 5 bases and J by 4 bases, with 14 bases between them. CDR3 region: CASSEGQSLYGYTF. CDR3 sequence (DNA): TGTGCCAGCAGTGAAGGACAGAGCCTCTATGGCTACACCTTC.

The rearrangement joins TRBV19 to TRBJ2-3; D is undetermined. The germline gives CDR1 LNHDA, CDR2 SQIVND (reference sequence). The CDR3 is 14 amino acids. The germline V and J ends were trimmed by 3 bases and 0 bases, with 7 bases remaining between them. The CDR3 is CASSIGVSTDTQYF. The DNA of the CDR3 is TGTGCCAGTAGTATTGGTGTAAGCACAGATACGCAGTATTTT.

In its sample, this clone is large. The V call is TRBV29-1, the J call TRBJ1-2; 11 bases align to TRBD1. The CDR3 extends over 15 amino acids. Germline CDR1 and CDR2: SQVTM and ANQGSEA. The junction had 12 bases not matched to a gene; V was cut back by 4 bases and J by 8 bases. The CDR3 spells CSVAVSGQGAQGYTF. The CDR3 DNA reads TGCAGCGTTGCCGTTTCCGGACAGGGGGCGCAAGGCTACACCTTC.

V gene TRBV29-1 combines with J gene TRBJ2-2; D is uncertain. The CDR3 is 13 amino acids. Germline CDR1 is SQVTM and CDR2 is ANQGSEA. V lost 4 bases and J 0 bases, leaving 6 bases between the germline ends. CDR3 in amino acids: CSVGSANTGELFF. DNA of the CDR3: TGCAGCGTTGGGTCAGCGAACACCGGGGAGCTGTTTTTT.